A selection of T cell receptor beta chains follows, all from one sample in a study of blood T cell repertoires in COVID-19. Assay: immunoSEQ multiplex PCR; the TCRdb copy retains only in-frame clones and omits some. The data hold around 120,000 clones, with roughly 69% observed a single time. What was sequenced was peripheral blood. These receptors originate from a man older than 75 with acute or convalescent COVID-19. Each CDR3 is given with its conserved first and last residue. Fields, in order: V gene, clone size, CDR3 protein. The listing skips clone size in some rows; elsewhere it reads once, few, many or a size class.

v_call: TRBV27
clone_size: -
cdr3_aa: CASSSGQTAGTGELFF

v_call: TRBV7-6
clone_size: few
cdr3_aa: CASSLGQGKAPSGYTF

v_call: TRBV7-2
clone_size: -
cdr3_aa: CASSLDQGVGYTF

v_call: TRBV5-1
clone_size: -
cdr3_aa: CASSPSSGRPTDTQYF

v_call: TRBV7-2
clone_size: -
cdr3_aa: CASSQTPGQSYEQYF

v_call: TRBV6-4
clone_size: many
cdr3_aa: CASSRDRGGTEAFF

v_call: TRBV6-5
clone_size: -
cdr3_aa: CASSSLGSGRETQYF

v_call: TRBV4-1
clone_size: -
cdr3_aa: CASSQEPGSSPLHF

v_call: TRBV7-8
clone_size: -
cdr3_aa: CASSQNPPGTGFEKLFF

v_call: TRBV7-2
clone_size: -
cdr3_aa: CASSLARMVANTEAFF

v_call: TRBV12-3/TRBV12-4
clone_size: -
cdr3_aa: CASSPWGGEQYF

v_call: TRBV5-1
clone_size: -
cdr3_aa: CASSLEGRGNTEAFF

v_call: TRBV10-2
clone_size: -
cdr3_aa: CASSDGPGGQPQHF

v_call: TRBV25-1
clone_size: -
cdr3_aa: CASSAQGWTTEAFF

v_call: TRBV11-2
clone_size: -
cdr3_aa: CASSRTQGVGTGELFF

v_call: TRBV6-2/TRBV6-3
clone_size: few
cdr3_aa: CASSFQGKNTEAFF

v_call: TRBV6-2/TRBV6-3
clone_size: -
cdr3_aa: CASSFQSDRSNYGYTF

v_call: TRBV7-2
clone_size: -
cdr3_aa: CASSFREYYEQYF

v_call: TRBV5-1
clone_size: -
cdr3_aa: CASSPGQGAYYEQYF

v_call: TRBV9
clone_size: few
cdr3_aa: CASSPRTGDGVLTF

v_call: TRBV28
clone_size: once
cdr3_aa: CASSLDFSNQPQHF

v_call: TRBV11-2
clone_size: many
cdr3_aa: CASSPRGRGYEAFF

v_call: TRBV19
clone_size: -
cdr3_aa: CASSTSIRAGNEQYF

v_call: TRBV2
clone_size: few
cdr3_aa: CASRGRQLGEKLFF

v_call: TRBV27
clone_size: -
cdr3_aa: CASSSGVAGGQETQYF

v_call: TRBV19
clone_size: -
cdr3_aa: CASSKRDREQFF

v_call: TRBV6-5
clone_size: -
cdr3_aa: CASSYGQGHRPQHF

v_call: TRBV2
clone_size: once
cdr3_aa: CASSGSNEQFF

v_call: TRBV6-2/TRBV6-3
clone_size: -
cdr3_aa: CASSMTGRPTYEQYF

v_call: TRBV27
clone_size: -
cdr3_aa: CASRSPDGADNSNQPQHF

v_call: TRBV6-5
clone_size: few
cdr3_aa: CASTPGRAYEQYF

v_call: TRBV4-3
clone_size: few
cdr3_aa: CASSQDLTGNTEAFF

v_call: TRBV6-5
clone_size: few
cdr3_aa: CASGRQGVDYEQYF

v_call: TRBV6-5
clone_size: -
cdr3_aa: CASRVTGLNTGELFF